Listed below are T cell receptor beta chains from one sample, sequenced in a study of T cell changes during pregnancy in multiple sclerosis. The table came from immunoSEQ multiplex PCR; TCRdb's copy has only in-frame clones and leaves some out. The data show 55,000 to 70,000 clones, approximately 89% seen once. This specimen consisted of peripheral blood, obtained after pregnancy. These receptors originate from a female donor with multiple sclerosis, enrolled in a pregnancy study. Each CDR3 is given with its conserved first and last residue. The D gene is left open where the match is weak. The size field is filled for only some rows; it gives once, few, many or a size class.

>TRBJ1-2|TRBV4-2|15|.|.
CASSQDRGGGYGYTF
TGTGCCAGCAGCCAAGATCGGGGGGGTGGGTATGGCTACACCTTC
>TRBJ1-1|TRBV4-1|14|.|.
CASSLRLLNTEAFF
TGCGCCAGCAGCCTCAGGCTACTGAACACTGAAGCTTTCTTT
>TRBJ1-1|TRBV5-6|12|.|.
CASSFMNTEAFF
TGTGCCAGCAGCTTCATGAACACTGAAGCTTTCTTT
>TRBJ1-1|TRBV18|16|TRBD1|.
CASSPRQGGAGTEAFF
TGTGCCAGCTCACCCAGACAGGGCGGGGCGGGGACTGAAGCTTTCTTT
>TRBJ1-2|TRBV5-6|13|TRBD1|.
CASVRDRAAGYTF
TGTGCCAGCGTCCGAGACAGGGCTGCCGGCTACACCTTC
>TRBJ2-1|TRBV5-1|19|TRBD2|once
CASSASSLAGRLAYNEQFF
TGCGCCAGCAGCGCATCTTCTCTAGCGGGGCGACTGGCCTACAATGAGCAGTTCTTC
>TRBJ1-1|TRBV4-3|19|.|once
CASSQDSGRGLVSGTEAFF
TGCGCCAGCAGCCAAGATTCTGGACGCGGGCTCGTTTCGGGCACTGAAGCTTTCTTT
>TRBJ2-3|TRBV5-1|16|TRBD2|.
CASSLGTSGYTDTQYF
TGCGCCAGCAGCTTGGGGACTAGCGGTTACACAGATACGCAGTATTTT
>TRBJ1-3|TRBV18|16|.|.
CASSPSQGSWGNTIYF
TGTGCCAGCTCACCATCTCAGGGGAGTTGGGGAAACACCATATATTTT
>TRBJ1-2|TRBV4-1|14|.|.
CASSQERQIYGYTF
TGCGCCAGCAGCCAAGAGAGGCAGATCTATGGCTACACCTTC
>TRBJ1-1|TRBV9|13|.|.
CASSVLSGGEAFF
TGTGCCAGCAGCGTTTTATCTGGCGGGGAAGCTTTCTTT
>TRBJ2-7|TRBV7-2|16|.|.
CASSSVAQGSSYEQYF
TGTGCCAGCAGCTCGGTAGCACAGGGCTCTTCCTACGAGCAGTACTTC
>TRBJ1-6|TRBV10-2|15|.|once
CASSENRRRGPTLHF
TGCGCCAGCAGTGAGAATCGTCGGCGGGGCCCCACCCTCCACTTT
>TRBJ2-7|TRBV28|14|TRBD1|.
CASRTGLSSYEQYF
TGTGCCAGCAGGACAGGGTTAAGCTCCTACGAGCAGTACTTC
>TRBJ2-7|TRBV9|14|.|once
CASSVGPSAYEQYF
TGTGCCAGCAGCGTAGGCCCCTCAGCCTACGAGCAGTACTTC
>TRBJ2-3|TRBV7-2|15|TRBD2|.
CASSLGTSGGDTQYF
TGTGCCAGCAGCTTGGGGACTAGTGGTGGAGATACGCAGTATTTT
>TRBJ1-2|TRBV5-1|14|.|once
CASSPRTDSYGYTF
TGCGCCAGCAGCCCGAGGACAGACTCCTATGGCTACACCTTC
>TRBJ2-1|TRBV5-4|17|TRBD2|.
CASSGLPGLATRNEQFF
TGTGCCAGCAGCGGGCTACCGGGACTAGCGACGAGAAATGAGCAGTTCTTC